This T cell receptor beta chain was obtained from a study of graft-versus-host responses after intestinal transplantation. At the level of the study: Recipients had multivisceral, liver-intestinal, or isolated intestinal transplants. Notes on the study in general: There were GvH clones found in recipient marrow, and some of them appeared first in ileum or blood. Individuals carrying graft-donor T cell macrochimerism showed high graft-versus-host to host-versus-graft clonal ratios in allografts.

Using immunoSEQ multiplex PCR, the repertoire was profiled, and TCRdb retains in-frame clones only, with some absent. This table holds almost 70,000 clones, roughly 92% found once. Post-transplant marrow was drawn from the posterior iliac crest or another site. Remarks on this clone: Its matching antigen is unknown.

The CDR3 is 14 residues long. The germline gives CDR1 PRHDT, CDR2 FYEKMQ (reference sequence). V lost 5 bases and J 11 bases, leaving 19 bases between the germline ends. Source: bone marrow, taken less than 750 days after intestinal transplantation. The chain links TRBV13 to TRBJ2-4; TRBD2 might be the D (5 bases). This clonotype was obtained from a human patient who received an intestinal transplant, so some T cells may come from the graft donor. The CDR3 DNA follows: TGTGCCAGCAGCCCCCCGCGGGCCATGGGCCTTCAGTACTTC. Translation: CASSPPRAMGLQYF.